A selection of T cell receptor beta chains follows, all from one sample in a study of OX40 agonist ivuxolimab in advanced cancers. Data came from immunoSEQ multiplex PCR; TCRdb stores just in-frame clones and leaves some out. The top ten hold 0.9% to 1.2% of the sample, which has around 56,000 clones, roughly 86% seen once. Sequences were derived from CD4+ or CD8+ T cells sorted from blood, sampled in a trial of the OX40 agonist ivuxolimab. These receptors were obtained from an adult with an advanced solid tumor such as melanoma, head and neck, liver or kidney cancer. Both conserved end residues are part of each CDR3. D genes are given only for firm matches. Rows give clone size only sometimes, using once, few, many, or a class for an expanded clone.

>TRBD1|TRBJ2-7|TRBV19|13|.
TGTGCCAGTAGTATAAGACAGGGGTACGAGCAGTACTTC
CASSIRQGYEQYF
>.|TRBJ2-7|TRBV29-1|13|.
TGCAGCGTGGTATTCGGGGGACATGGCGAGCAGTACTTC
CSVVFGGHGEQYF
>TRBD1|TRBJ1-5|TRBV4-1|15|.
TGCGCCAGCAGCCGAGACAGGGGTTGGGGTCAGCCCCAGCATTTT
CASSRDRGWGQPQHF
>.|TRBJ2-3|TRBV7-9|16|.
TGTGCCAGCAGCTACAACGTCGCAAGGGCCACAGATACGCAGTATTTT
CASSYNVARATDTQYF
>.|TRBJ2-2|TRBV30|13|.
TGTGCCTGGAGTGGAGAAGAGGGCCACGCTCTGTTTTTT
CAWSGEEGHALFF
>TRBD1|TRBJ1-5|TRBV18|15|.
TGTGCCAGCTCGACGACAGGGTCGGGCAATCAGCCCCAGCATTTT
CASSTTGSGNQPQHF
>TRBD2|TRBJ2-1|TRBV7-3|14|.
TGTGCCACCGCTCGCGGTAGCGGGATAAATGAGCAGTTCTTC
CATARGSGINEQFF
>.|TRBJ2-3|TRBV19|13|.
TGTGCCAGTGGGACTCGGGCCGCAGATACGCAGTATTTT
CASGTRAADTQYF
>.|TRBJ1-5|TRBV27|16|.
TGTGCCAGCAGGTCCGTGGGGGGCCCTAGCAATCAGCCCCAGCATTTT
CASRSVGGPSNQPQHF
>.|TRBJ1-1|TRBV14|12|.
TGTGCCAGCAGCTTATCAGGGATTCCAGCTTTCTTT
CASSLSGIPAFF
>.|TRBJ1-4|TRBV7-2|15|.
TGTGCCAGCAGCTTAGAAAGGGGATCGGGGAGCAAACTGTTTTTT
CASSLERGSGSKLFF
>.|TRBJ1-2|TRBV6-5|12|.
TGTGCCAGCAGTACAACCCCCTATGGCTACACCTTC
CASSTTPYGYTF
>.|TRBJ1-2|TRBV7-9|16|.
TGTGCCAGCAGCTTAGATCAGGCAGCTTCGAACTATGGCTACACCTTC
CASSLDQAASNYGYTF
>.|TRBJ1-1|TRBV27|20|.
TGTGCCAGCAGTCCCAACAGGAGGGGATTGAGGCTGGATTATGGTACTGAAGCTTTCTTT
CASSPNRRGLRLDYGTEAFF
>.|TRBJ2-7|TRBV27|13|.
TGTGCCAGCAGTTTAACAGGGTCCTACGAGCAGTACTTC
CASSLTGSYEQYF
>TRBD2|TRBJ2-5|TRBV25-1|13|few
TGTGCCAGCAGTATAGCGGGAGAAGAGACCCAGTACTTC
CASSIAGEETQYF
>.|TRBJ2-7|TRBV9|16|.
TGTGCCAGCAGCTCCGGAGTTCATTATAGGGGGAGCGAGCAGTACTTC
CASSSGVHYRGSEQYF
>.|TRBJ2-5|TRBV11-3|13|.
TGTGCCAGCAGCTTAGGAGAACGAGAGACCCAGTACTTC
CASSLGERETQYF
>TRBD1|TRBJ2-2|TRBV19|16|.
TGTGCCAGTAGTAAGGACAGGAGAAAGAACACCGGGGAGCTGTTTTTT
CASSKDRRKNTGELFF
>.|TRBJ2-7|TRBV9|13|.
TGTGCCAGCAGCCCTCCCAATACCTACGAGCAGTACTTC
CASSPPNTYEQYF
>.|TRBJ1-5|TRBV6-1|15|.
TGTGCCAGCAGTAACATGGGGGACGTCAATCAGCCCCAGCATTTT
CASSNMGDVNQPQHF
>.|TRBJ2-5|TRBV19|13|.
TGTGCCAGCAGCGTAGACCCAAGAGAGGCCCAGTACTTC
CASSVDPREAQYF
>TRBD2|TRBJ2-7|TRBV5-1|16|.
TGCGCCAGCAGCTTCGGGGCTAGCGGGACGGCCTACGAGCAGTACTTC
CASSFGASGTAYEQYF
>.|TRBJ1-2|TRBV28|15|.
TGTGCCAGCAGTTCGCGGGTCTTAGCTAACTATGGCTACACCTTC
CASSSRVLANYGYTF
>.|TRBJ2-1|TRBV21-1|17|.
TGTGCCAGCAGCCTGGGGGAGCGAGCGGGGCCGGTTGTTGAGCAGTTCTTC
CASSLGERAGPVVEQFF
>.|TRBJ1-5|TRBV28|14|.
TGTGCCAGCAGTTTAGGGACCGAAAATCAGCCCCAGCATTTT
CASSLGTENQPQHF
>.|TRBJ2-7|TRBV15|16|once
TGTGCCACCAGCAGAGATGGGACTTGGTCAACCTACGAGCAGTACTTC
CATSRDGTWSTYEQYF
>.|TRBJ1-1|TRBV11-2|16|.
TGTGCCAGCAGCCTTGGGGGGGGGCAATGGTACACTGAAGCTTTCTTT
CASSLGGGQWYTEAFF
>.|TRBJ1-3|TRBV6-6|14|.
TGTGCCAGCAGTCTCCGAACAGAAGGAAACACCATATATTTT
CASSLRTEGNTIYF
>.|TRBJ1-1|TRBV9|13|.
TGTGCCAGCAGCGTAGACGTGCTCACTGAAGCTTTCTTT
CASSVDVLTEAFF
>.|TRBJ1-2|TRBV11-2|19|few
TGTGCCAGCAGCCCCAGAGGCCTAAGGTCAATGTTACCTAACTATGGCTACACCTTC
CASSPRGLRSMLPNYGYTF
>TRBD2|TRBJ2-3|TRBV5-6|16|.
TGTGCCAGCAGCCTGAGACTAGCGGCAATGGGGAATACGCAGTATTTT
CASSLRLAAMGNTQYF
>TRBD2|TRBJ2-3|TRBV11-2|15|.
TGTGCCAGCAGCTTGCCGCGGGAGTTAGCAGATACGCAGTATTTT
CASSLPRELADTQYF
>.|TRBJ2-6|TRBV27|16|.
TGTGCCAGCCATCTGTCCGGAGCAGGTGGGGCCAACGTCCTGACTTTC
CASHLSGAGGANVLTF
>.|TRBJ1-2|TRBV9|16|.
TGTGCCAGCAGCGCAGGACACGGGGAGGCTAACTATGGCTACACCTTC
CASSAGHGEANYGYTF
>TRBD2|TRBJ2-1|TRBV10-1|18|.
TGCGCCAGCAGTGAGTCGTTCCGCGTAGGACTAGCGGGTGGTGAGCAGTTCTTC
CASSESFRVGLAGGEQFF
>.|TRBJ2-7|TRBV18|15|.
TGTGCCAGCTCACCACCCCAGCGCGGGTCCTACGAGCAGTACTTC
CASSPPQRGSYEQYF
>.|TRBJ2-3|TRBV10-3|15|.
TGTGCCATCAGTGAGATGGAGGGAGTGACAGATACGCAGTATTTT
CAISEMEGVTDTQYF
>.|TRBJ2-5|TRBV21-1|14|few
TGTGCCAGCAGCAAAGCGCTCAGGCGGGAGACCCAGTACTTC
CASSKALRRETQYF
>.|TRBJ1-2|TRBV4-2|11|.
TGTGCCAGCAGCGCCTACTATGGTTACACCTTC
CASSAYYGYTF
>.|TRBJ2-1|TRBV4-1|12|.
TGCGCCAGCAGCCGACCATACGATGAGCAGTTCTTC
CASSRPYDEQFF
>.|TRBJ1-3|TRBV7-2|16|.
TGTGCCAGCAGCTTACTAACAGCCAACTCTGGAAACACCATATATTTT
CASSLLTANSGNTIYF
>.|TRBJ2-2|TRBV5-1|15|once
TGCGCCAGCAGCGTCCGGGACCTTAACACCGGGGAGCTGTTTTTT
CASSVRDLNTGELFF
>.|TRBJ1-4|TRBV25-1|13|.
TGTGCCAGCAGCGGGCTCGATAGCGAAAAACTGTTTTTT
CASSGLDSEKLFF
>.|TRBJ2-3|TRBV7-2|14|.
TGTGCCAGCAGCCCAGGCGGGGTAGCAGATACGCAGTATTTT
CASSPGGVADTQYF
>.|TRBJ2-3|TRBV7-2|12|.
TGTGCCAGCAGTCGCAGCACAGATACGCAGTATTTT
CASSRSTDTQYF
>.|TRBJ1-5|TRBV2|14|.
TGTGCCAGCAGTGATAGGTCAGTCTATCAGCCCCAGCATTTT
CASSDRSVYQPQHF
>.|TRBJ2-2|TRBV19|14|.
TGTGCCAGTAGCGAAGACCGGGGCACCGGGGAGCTGTTTTTT
CASSEDRGTGELFF
>.|TRBJ2-2|TRBV5-1|16|.
TGCGCCAGCAGCTTGTTGGTTAGCGCGAACACCGGGGAGCTGTTTTTT
CASSLLVSANTGELFF
>.|TRBJ1-3|TRBV7-2|17|once
TGTGCCAGCAGCCTACTCCCCGGGAGGGGATCTGGAAACACCATATATTTT
CASSLLPGRGSGNTIYF
>TRBD2|TRBJ2-4|TRBV7-9|19|.
TGTGCCAGCAGCCCCCTCCAGGATGGGCTAGCGGGAGCTAAAAACATTCAGTACTTC
CASSPLQDGLAGAKNIQYF
>.|TRBJ1-5|TRBV15|12|.
TGTGCCACCAGCAGAGATCTTCAGCCCCAGCATTTT
CATSRDLQPQHF
>.|TRBJ2-3|TRBV15|19|.
TGTGCCACCAGCAGAGATTGGGCCCGGGGCAAAGGTAGCACAGATACGCAGTATTTT
CATSRDWARGKGSTDTQYF
>.|TRBJ2-2|TRBV7-3|16|.
TGTGCCAGCAGCTCTGGGCCCACTGGAGGCACCGGGGAGCTGTTTTTT
CASSSGPTGGTGELFF
>.|TRBJ2-5|TRBV5-1|16|.
TGCGCCAGCAGCTTGGGGCAGTTCACCAAGTCGGAGACCCAGTACTTC
CASSLGQFTKSETQYF
>.|TRBJ2-2|TRBV11-3|13|.
TGTGCCAGCAGCTTAGGGCAGCCCGGGGAGCTGTTTTTT
CASSLGQPGELFF
>.|TRBJ1-2|TRBV13|16|.
TGTGCCAGCAGCTCGGGGGGCAGGCCCGCCCTCTATGGCTACACCTTC
CASSSGGRPALYGYTF
>.|TRBJ2-3|TRBV27|15|.
TGTGCCAGCAGTACTGGGACCACTAGCACAGATACGCAGTATTTT
CASSTGTTSTDTQYF
>TRBD1|TRBJ1-5|TRBV28|15|.
TGTGCCAGCAGTACGGGACAGATTAGCAATCAGCCCCAGCATTTT
CASSTGQISNQPQHF
>TRBD1|TRBJ1-1|TRBV6-6|16|.
TGTGCCAGCAGGACTAGGGACAGGGGGTCGGACACTGAAGCTTTCTTT
CASRTRDRGSDTEAFF